Listed here are 17 T cell receptor beta chains from one sample, sequenced in a study of cytomegalovirus exposure and HLA in healthy donors (dated by TCRdb to about 2017). Library preparation was by the immunoSEQ multiplex PCR assay. For the multiplex PCR, a mixture combining 60 forward primers for TCR Vbeta segments and 13 reverse primers for TCR Jbeta segments was used. Held by TCRdb, this immuneACCESS table contains in-frame sequences only and omits some clones. Under half of the omission traces to an unresolved V gene where checked; the cause of the rest is unknown. Present in this sample are 150,000 to 200,000 clones, about three quarters of which were seen just once. The ten largest clones add up to 2% to 3% of the sample. Sequenced: PBMCs. The receptors stem from a female donor in good health and CMV-seronegative.

The CDR3 DNA reads as TGTGCCAGCAGCTTAGAACGGGGGGCAGAGTACGAGCAGTACTTC. It encodes CASSLERGAEYEQYF. The chain uses TRBV7-6 and TRBJ2-7; the D gene is possibly TRBD2 (7 bases). The germline V and J ends were trimmed by 1 base and 4 bases, with 14 bases remaining between them. Germline values: CDR1 SGHVS, CDR2 FNYEAQ. This CDR3 spans 15 amino acids.

This sequence joins TRBV19 and TRBJ1-6; perhaps TRBD1 as D (6 bases). The CDR3 contains 13 residues. Trimming took off 11 bases at V and 10 bases at J, with 18 bases between the two ends. CDR1 and CDR2 (germline): LNHDA, SQIVND (reference sequence). The CDR3, as DNA: TGTGCCGCCTCCACAGGGCGAGGGTCACCCCTCCACTTT. It codes for CAASTGRGSPLHF.

The chain recombines TRBV19 with TRBJ2-1; TRBD2 matches at 9 bases. CDR3 size: 14 residues. The V and J ends lost 4 bases and 9 bases, in that order; junction bases with no gene match: 7. Looked up from germline, CDR1 is LNHDA and CDR2 is SQIVND (reference sequence). The CDR3 region has the DNA TGTGCCAGTAGTAGGTCTAGCGGGAAGGGTGAGCAGTTCTTC. Translation gives CASSRSSGKGEQFF.

This chain links TRBV14 with TRBJ1-1; 8 nucleotides line up with TRBD1. Germline loops: CDR1 SGHDN, CDR2 FVKESK. After removal of 1 base from V and 6 bases from J, the junction contained 4 bases not matched to a gene. The CDR3 extends over 14 amino acids. CDR3 protein: CASSQAGGGAEAFF. The CDR3 region has the DNA TGTGCCAGCAGCCAAGCAGGGGGCGGGGCTGAAGCTTTCTTT.

J is TRBJ1-2 and V is TRBV7-9, with D maybe TRBD1 (5 bases). V lost 1 base and J 0 bases, leaving 18 bases between the germline ends. Germline V lookup: CDR1 SEHNR, CDR2 FQNEAQ (reference sequence). The CDR3 covers 18 residues. The DNA for the CDR3 is TGTGCCAGCAGCTTAGATGTTTTTGTGGCAGGGACTAACTATGGCTACACCTTC. It translates to CASSLDVFVAGTNYGYTF.

The chain employs TRBV19 and TRBJ1-5; 7 nucleotides agree with TRBD1. Germline loops: CDR1 LNHDA, CDR2 SQIVND (reference sequence). With 10 bases clipped from V and 1 base from J, the junction kept 10 bases outside the gene matches. The CDR3 sequence is 15 residues long. The CDR3 region is CATKTQGESNQPQHF. Here the CDR3 DNA reads TGTGCCACCAAGACTCAGGGGGAAAGCAATCAGCCCCAGCATTTT.

V is TRBV7-2 and J is TRBJ2-2; 8 bases map to TRBD1. The CDR3 extends over 14 amino acids. CDR1 and CDR2 (germline): SGHTA, FQGNSA. The ends lost 5 bases at V and 9 bases at J; junction bases unmatched: 8. The CDR3 sequence is CASSPRQGWRELFF. The CDR3 nucleotides read TGTGCCAGCAGCCCGAGACAGGGGTGGAGGGAGCTGTTTTTT.

V and J are TRBV30 and TRBJ1-3; 7 nucleotides align to TRBD1. V was pared by 3 bases and J by 3 bases, with 8 bases of the junction left unmatched. The length of the CDR3 is 15 residues. The germline V gene encodes CDR1 GTSNPN and CDR2 SVGIG (reference sequence). This CDR3 reads CAWSLITGDGNTIYF. Here the CDR3 DNA reads TGTGCCTGGAGCCTCATAACAGGGGATGGAAACACCATATATTTT.

The rearrangement uses TRBV7-2 and TRBJ1-1; no clear D gene. CDR3 length: 14 amino acids. Germline V gene data show CDR1 as SGHTA and CDR2 as FQGNSA. Trimming took off 1 base at V and 2 bases at J, with 8 bases between the two ends. CDR3 in amino acids: CASSLGGYNTEAFF. The DNA for the CDR3 is TGTGCCAGCAGCTTAGGAGGGTACAACACTGAAGCTTTCTTT.

This chain connects TRBV6-5 to TRBJ1-5; D may be TRBD1 (6 bases). The CDR3 has 14 amino acids. CDR1 and CDR2 from the germline V gene are MNHEY and SVGAGI. The ends were cut back, 6 bases at V and 6 bases at J, with 15 bases in the middle. This CDR3 reads CASSQRPRGQPQHF. The CDR3 nucleotides read TGTGCCAGCAGCCAACGCCCCAGGGGTCAGCCCCAGCATTTT.

The chain joins TRBV30 to TRBJ2-7; D ambiguous. Germline V CDR1 and CDR2: GTSNPN, SVGIG (reference sequence). The V and J ends lost 0 bases and 6 bases respectively, with 18 bases between them. The CDR3 totals 15 residues. The CDR3 sequence is CAWSVLETRGAEQYF. CDR3 sequence (DNA): TGTGCCTGGAGTGTACTTGAGACTCGAGGCGCCGAGCAGTACTTC.

This chain connects TRBV11-1 to TRBJ2-4; 13 nucleotides agree with TRBD2. CDR3 size: 16 residues. CDR1 is SGHAT and CDR2 is FQDESV in the germline V gene (reference sequence). The V gene end was trimmed by 5 bases and the J gene end by 7 bases; junction bases not matched to a gene: 8. CDR3 amino acids: CASSPGLAGRRNIQYF. CDR3 in DNA: TGTGCCAGCAGCCCGGGACTAGCGGGAAGACGGAACATTCAGTACTTC.

The gene calls are TRBV18 and TRBJ1-1, with 7 bases aligning to TRBD1. V gave up 6 bases and J gave up 4 bases; unmatched junction bases: 8. The CDR3 loop spans 14 amino acids. Per the germline V gene, CDR1 is KGHSH and CDR2 is LQKENI. The CDR3 here is CASSYPGGGTEAFF. The CDR3 nucleotides are TGTGCCAGCTCCTATCCAGGGGGTGGCACTGAAGCTTTCTTT.

The chain carries TRBV5-1 and TRBJ1-4; TRBD1 agrees at 9 bases. This CDR3 is 17 amino acids long. Per the germline V gene, CDR1 is SGHRS and CDR2 is YFSETQ. V lost 2 bases, J lost 1 base, and 6 bases stayed unmatched. CDR3 sequence: CASSLDRGTGTNEKLFF. The CDR3 DNA reads as TGCGCCAGCAGCTTAGACAGGGGGACTGGAACTAATGAAAAACTGTTTTTT. Based on the CDR3 plus reference TRBV5-1 and TRBJ1-4, the full variable domain is KAGVTQTPRYLIKTRGQQVTLSCSPISGHRSVSWYQQTPGQGLQFLFEYFSETQRNKGNFPGRFSGRQFSNSRSEMNVSTLELGDSALYLCASSLDRGTGTNEKLFFGSGTQLSVL.

This sequence joins TRBV28 and TRBJ1-2; D is perhaps TRBD1 (6 bases). The CDR3 spans 13 residues. Germline values: CDR1 MDHEN, CDR2 SYDVKM. The V end lost 10 bases, the J end lost 8 bases, and 20 bases lay between the germline ends. As DNA, the CDR3 is TGTGCCACCCTACTCCTTCGGGGGGCCGGCTACACCTTC. This translates into CATLLLRGAGYTF.

The gene calls are TRBV5-1 and TRBJ2-1; D not certain. Trimming left V 4 bases short and J 0 bases short, with 14 bases between. Germline V gene lookup returns CDR1 SGHRS and CDR2 YFSETQ. The CDR3 runs to 16 residues. CDR3 protein: CASSPFGGSSYNEQFF. The CDR3 DNA is TGCGCCAGCAGCCCTTTTGGCGGCAGCTCCTACAATGAGCAGTTCTTC.

Remarks on this clone: The same CDR3 can be traced to other DNA sequences in this sample. This rearrangement joins TRBV5-5 to TRBJ1-1; D not certain. The germline V gene has CDR1 SGHKS and CDR2 YYEKEE (reference sequence). With 2 bases removed from V and 0 bases from J, the gap between germline ends came to 11 bases. The CDR3 consists of 15 residues. This CDR3 is CASSFPPGMNTEAFF. The CDR3 DNA sequence: TGTGCCAGCAGCTTTCCCCCGGGAATGAACACTGAAGCTTTCTTT.